The 21 T cell receptor beta chains below were found in one sample sequenced in a study of control samples from healthy donors and cancer patients. Here immunoSEQ multiplex PCR was the method, and the copy in TCRdb shows in-frame clones only, minus some. The sample records roughly 100,000 clones, 80% to 90% being singletons. Sequencing was done on a sample of PBMCs. Receptors were obtained from a man aged 55 to 70 with lung cancer.

The rearrangement joins TRBV11-3 to TRBJ1-3, with no clear D. From germline, CDR1 is SGHNT and CDR2 YENEEA. Trimming stripped 3 bases from V and 4 bases from J, with 10 bases between. The CDR3 runs 14 residues. The CDR3 loop reads CASSFISQGNTIYF. CDR3 bases: TGTGCCAGCAGCTTCATTTCACAGGGAAACACCATATATTTT.

The J gene is TRBJ1-2, the V gene TRBV18; a weak D match, TRBD1 (6 bases). The CDR3 runs to 15 residues. With 6 bases removed from V and 6 bases from J, the gap between germline ends came to 20 bases. Germline V gives CDR1 KGHSH, CDR2 LQKENI. The CDR3 nucleotides read TGTGCCAGCTCCCTGGACCTGACAGGCCGTGATGGCTACACCTTC. This encodes CASSLDLTGRDGYTF.

This clone was recorded once. J is TRBJ2-1 and V is TRBV6-1; no definite D call. Germline CDR1 MNHNS, CDR2 SASEGT. The germline V and J ends were trimmed by 3 bases and 0 bases, with 9 bases remaining between them. This CDR3 has 15 residues. The CDR3 DNA reads TGTGCCAGCAGTGACGGCTCGAGCTCCTACAATGAGCAGTTCTTC. Encoded protein: CASSDGSSSYNEQFF.

The chain has TRBV5-5 and TRBJ1-1; D remains ambiguous. Germline CDR1 and CDR2: SGHKS and YYEKEE (reference sequence). Trimming stripped 3 bases from V and 0 bases from J, with 18 bases between. CDR3 length: 17 amino acids. The CDR3 nucleotides are TGTGCCAGCAGCTCTTGGATCCAAATTTCCGTGAACACTGAAGCTTTCTTT. Residues: CASSSWIQISVNTEAFF.

This chain joins TRBV6-5 and TRBJ1-2; perhaps TRBD1 as D (5 bases). Trimming took 2 bases from V and 0 from J, leaving 13 bases between them. This CDR3 region has 16 residues. From germline, CDR1 is MNHEY and CDR2 SVGAGI. CDR3 amino acids: CASSYKPPGTNYGYTF. CDR3 bases: TGTGCCAGCAGTTACAAACCCCCAGGGACTAACTATGGCTACACCTTC.

This sequence joins TRBV10-3 and TRBJ2-3; 9 nucleotides match TRBD2. Germline CDR1 and CDR2: ENHRY and SYGVKD. The V gene end was trimmed by 10 bases and the J gene end by 4 bases; junction bases not matched to a gene: 9. The CDR3 covers 14 residues. The CDR3 nucleotides read TGTGCCACCCGAGCGGGGGGCTCGGCAGATACGCAGTATTTT. Translating it yields CATRAGGSADTQYF.

The CDR3 sequence is CASTWDSSVEQYV. CDR3 bases: TGTGCCAGCACATGGGACAGCAGTGTTGAGCAGTACGTC. The gene calls are TRBV6-5 and TRBJ2-7, with 7 bases aligning to TRBD1. V shed 7 bases, J shed 7 bases, and the junction held 10 bases outside the gene matches. The CDR3 covers 13 residues. Per germline, CDR1 MNHEY and CDR2 SVGAGI.

The chain links TRBV9 to TRBJ2-2; D may match TRBD1 or TRBD2 (6 bases each). V lost 0 bases to trimming and J lost 1 base, with 19 bases between them. Germline CDR1 reads SGDLS; CDR2 reads YYNGEE. The CDR3 loop spans 19 amino acids. The CDR3 sequence is CASSVDIRNGGGNTGELFF. The DNA for the CDR3 is TGTGCCAGCAGCGTAGATATCAGGAACGGGGGCGGGAACACCGGGGAGCTGTTTTTT. The full variable domain, in which reference TRBV9 and TRBJ2-2 provide the parts outside the CDR3, is DSGVTQTPKHLITATGQRVTLRCSPRSGDLSVYWYQQSLDQGLQFLIQYYNGEERAKGNILERFSAQQFPDLHSELNLSSLELGDSALYFCASSVDIRNGGGNTGELFFGEGSRLTVL.

This sequence joins TRBV12-5 and TRBJ2-1, with 11 bases matching TRBD1. The germline V gene has CDR1 LGHNT and CDR2 FRNRAP. The CDR3 is made up of 15 amino acids. Trimming removed 5 bases from V and 6 bases from J; junction bases left unmatched: 6. The CDR3 DNA sequence: TGTGCTAGTGGTAGGGGACAGGGGGAGGGCAATGAGCAGTTCTTC. Translation: CASGRGQGEGNEQFF.

This clone was recorded a few times. The V call is TRBV6-2 or TRBV6-3, the J call TRBJ2-7; 8 positions match TRBD2. CDR1 MNHEY and CDR2 SVGEGT come from the germline V gene. V shed 4 bases and J 7 bases; nucleotides not matched to a gene: 9. The CDR3 is made up of 14 amino acids. CDR3 bases: TGTGCCAGCAGTTTTTACGGACTAGCCGGGGAGCAGTACGTC. It yields the protein CASSFYGLAGEQYV.

V and J are TRBV18 and TRBJ2-5, with 9 bases lining up with TRBD2. With 0 bases clipped from V and 2 bases from J, the junction kept 4 bases outside the gene matches. Germline lookup yields CDR1 KGHSH and CDR2 LQKENI. This CDR3 is 16 amino acids long. In DNA form, the CDR3 reads TGTGCCAGCTCACCACCCCTAGCGGGGTTGCAAGAGACCCAGTACTTC. Translated: CASSPPLAGLQETQYF. The full variable domain, its missing parts supplied by reference TRBV18 and TRBJ2-5, is NAGVMQNPRHLVRRRGQEARLRCSPMKGHSHVYWYRQLPEEGLKFMVYLQKENIIDESGMPKERFSAEFPKEGPSILRIQQVVRGDSAAYFCASSPPLAGLQETQYFGPGTRLLVL.

The chain links TRBV6-6 to TRBJ1-5, with D unclear. The CDR3 sequence is 13 residues long. Trimming shortened V by 2 bases and J by 7 bases, and 9 bases separated the two germline ends. The germline V gene has CDR1 MNHNY and CDR2 SVGAGI (reference sequence). The CDR3 sequence is CASSYREGQPQHF. The CDR3, as DNA: TGTGCCAGCAGTTACCGTGAGGGCCAGCCCCAGCATTTT.

The rearrangement uses TRBV6-5 and TRBJ1-2; 7 bases fit TRBD1. The CDR3 is 13 residues long. The germline V gene encodes CDR1 MNHEY and CDR2 SVGAGI. Trimming took 5 bases from V and 8 from J; bases not matched to a gene: 8. CDR3 loop: CASSTRGQWGYTF. The CDR3, as DNA: TGTGCCAGCAGTACGAGGGGGCAGTGGGGCTACACCTTC.

CDR3: CASSLLSNAEAFF. The DNA for the CDR3 is TGCGCCAGCAGCTTGTTGAGCAACGCTGAAGCTTTCTTT. This rearrangement joins TRBV5-1 to TRBJ1-1, with D unclear. V was shortened by 1 base and J by 6 bases, with 10 bases between the two germline ends. The CDR3 spans 13 residues. Germline values: CDR1 SGHRS, CDR2 YFSETQ.

This clone was seen a handful of times. V gene TRBV11-2 combines with J gene TRBJ2-2; D is ambiguous. Germline V gene sequence: CDR1 SGHAT, CDR2 FQNNGV. Trimming took 3 bases from V and 6 from J, leaving 8 bases between them. The CDR3 consists of 13 residues. DNA of the CDR3: TGTGCCAGCAGCTTTTTCCCTGCCGGGGAGCTGTTTTTT. Residues: CASSFFPAGELFF.

V and J are TRBV5-5 and TRBJ2-1; 7 bases map to TRBD1. This CDR3 region has 17 residues. V shed 0 bases, J shed 1 base, and the junction held 7 bases outside the gene matches. The germline V gene encodes CDR1 SGHKS and CDR2 YYEKEE (reference sequence). The CDR3 region is CASSLAPRQGSYNEQFF. In nucleotides, the CDR3 is TGTGCCAGCAGCTTGGCCCCTAGACAGGGATCCTACAATGAGCAGTTCTTC.

The V and J genes are TRBV5-4 and TRBJ2-5, with a possible D match to TRBD1 (6 bases). The germline gives CDR1 SGHNT, CDR2 YYREEE (reference sequence). Trimming shortened V by 4 bases and J by 2 bases, and 9 bases separated the two germline ends. This CDR3 is 13 amino acids long. CDR3 bases: TGTGCCAGCAGCGTCGGACAGCAAGAGACCCAGTACTTC. Translation gives CASSVGQQETQYF.

The rearrangement joins TRBV12-5 to TRBJ1-5; D not certain. Germline-derived CDR1 and CDR2 are LGHNT and FRNRAP. The CDR3 has 11 residues. Trimming shortened V by 1 base and J by 5 bases, and 0 bases separated the two germline ends. CDR3 in DNA: TGTGCTAGTGGTTTGGATCAGCCCCAGCATTTT. It is translated as CASGLDQPQHF.

J is TRBJ2-4 and V is TRBV5-4; D perhaps matches TRBD1 (6 bases). The germline CDR1 and CDR2 sequences are SGHNT and YYREEE (reference sequence). Trimming left V 5 bases short and J 9 bases short, with 18 bases between. The CDR3 contains 14 residues. The CDR3: CASRRGRGAGIQYF. The CDR3 coding sequence is TGTGCCAGCAGAAGGGGCAGGGGCGCGGGCATTCAGTACTTC.

The chain recombines TRBV19 with TRBJ2-1, with 8 bases identical to TRBD2. Trimming at V came to 7 bases and at J to 3 bases, leaving 8 bases not matched to a gene. CDR1 LNHDA and CDR2 SQIVND come from the germline V gene (reference sequence). The CDR3 runs to 15 residues. As DNA, the CDR3 is TGTGCCAGTATGATCGGGGGGGCTATCTACAATGAGCAGTTCTTC. It encodes CASMIGGAIYNEQFF. Full variable domain (remainder filled in from reference TRBV19 and TRBJ2-1): DGGITQSPKYLFRKEGQNVTLSCEQNLNHDAMYWYRQDPGQGLRLIYYSQIVNDFQKGDIAEGYSVSREKKESFPLTVTSAQKNPTAFYLCASMIGGAIYNEQFFGPGTRLTVL.

This clone appeared a single time. V gene TRBV14 combines with J gene TRBJ2-5; TRBD2 aligns across 10 bases. Germline CDR1 and CDR2: SGHDN and FVKESK. The V gene end was trimmed by 1 base and the J gene end by 4 bases; junction bases not matched to a gene: 6. This CDR3 region has 16 residues. The CDR3 region has the DNA TGTGCCAGCAGCCAAGGACTCCTAGCGGGGGTAGAGACCCAGTACTTC. Protein: CASSQGLLAGVETQYF.